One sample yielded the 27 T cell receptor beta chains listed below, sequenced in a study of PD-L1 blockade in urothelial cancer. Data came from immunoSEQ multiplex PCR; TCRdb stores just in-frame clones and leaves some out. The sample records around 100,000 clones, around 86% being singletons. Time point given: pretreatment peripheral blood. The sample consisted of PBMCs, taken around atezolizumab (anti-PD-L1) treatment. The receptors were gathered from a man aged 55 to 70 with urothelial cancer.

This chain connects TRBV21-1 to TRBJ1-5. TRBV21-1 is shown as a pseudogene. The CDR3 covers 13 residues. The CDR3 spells CASSKVSNQPQHF. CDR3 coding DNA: TGTGCCAGCAGCAAAGTAAGCAATCAGCCCCAGCATTTT.

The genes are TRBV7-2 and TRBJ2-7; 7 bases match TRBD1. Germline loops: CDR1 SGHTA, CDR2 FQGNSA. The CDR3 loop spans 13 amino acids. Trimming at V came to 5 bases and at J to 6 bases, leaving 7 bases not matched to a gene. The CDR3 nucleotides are TGTGCCAGCAGCGCCGGGACAGTGGGCGAGCAGTACTTC. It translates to CASSAGTVGEQYF.

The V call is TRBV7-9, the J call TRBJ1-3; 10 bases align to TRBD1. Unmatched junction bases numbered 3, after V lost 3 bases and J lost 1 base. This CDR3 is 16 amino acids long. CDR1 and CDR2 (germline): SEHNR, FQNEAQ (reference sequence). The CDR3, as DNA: TGTGCCAGCAGCTTGGGACAGGGGCTATCTGGAAACACCATATATTTT. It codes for CASSLGQGLSGNTIYF.

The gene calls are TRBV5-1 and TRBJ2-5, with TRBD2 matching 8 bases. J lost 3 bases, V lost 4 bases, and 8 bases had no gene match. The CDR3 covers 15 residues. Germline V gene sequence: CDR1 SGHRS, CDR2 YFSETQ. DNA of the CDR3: TGCGCCAGCAGCGGGGGGTCAGCGGGGGAAGAGACCCAGTACTTC. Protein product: CASSGGSAGEETQYF.

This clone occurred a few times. Written as DNA, the CDR3 is TGTGCCAGCAGCGAACAGATCTCCTACGAGCAGTACTTC. Residues: CASSEQISYEQYF. V and J are TRBV4-2 and TRBJ2-7; D gene unclear. V was cut by 5 bases and J by 0 bases, with 8 bases left in between. CDR1 and CDR2 from the germline V gene are LGHNA and YNFKEQ. This CDR3 region has 13 residues.

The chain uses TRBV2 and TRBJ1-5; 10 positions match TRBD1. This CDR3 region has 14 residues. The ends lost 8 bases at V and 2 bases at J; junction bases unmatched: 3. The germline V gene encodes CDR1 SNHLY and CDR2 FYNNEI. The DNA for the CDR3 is TGTGCCAGCGCAGGGACAGGGGGCAATCAGCCCCAGCATTTT. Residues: CASAGTGGNQPQHF.

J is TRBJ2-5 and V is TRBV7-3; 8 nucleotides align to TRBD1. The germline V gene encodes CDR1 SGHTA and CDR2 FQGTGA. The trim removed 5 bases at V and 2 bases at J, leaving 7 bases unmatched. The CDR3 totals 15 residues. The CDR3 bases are TGTGCCAGCAGCGAAAGGACAGGGAGGCAAGAGACCCAGTACTTC. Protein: CASSERTGRQETQYF.

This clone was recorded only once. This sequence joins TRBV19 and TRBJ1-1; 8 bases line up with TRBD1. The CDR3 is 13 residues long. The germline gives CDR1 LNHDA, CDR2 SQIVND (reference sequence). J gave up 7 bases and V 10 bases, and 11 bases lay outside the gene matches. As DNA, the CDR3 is TGTGCCACTACACCGGACAGGGAAGTTGAAGCTTTCTTT. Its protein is CATTPDREVEAFF.

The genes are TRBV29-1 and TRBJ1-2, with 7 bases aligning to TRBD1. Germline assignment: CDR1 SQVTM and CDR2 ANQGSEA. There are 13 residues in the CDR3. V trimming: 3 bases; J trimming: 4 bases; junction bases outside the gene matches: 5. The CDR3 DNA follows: TGCAGCGTTGAGGATGGACAGGCCTATGGCTACACCTTC. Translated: CSVEDGQAYGYTF.

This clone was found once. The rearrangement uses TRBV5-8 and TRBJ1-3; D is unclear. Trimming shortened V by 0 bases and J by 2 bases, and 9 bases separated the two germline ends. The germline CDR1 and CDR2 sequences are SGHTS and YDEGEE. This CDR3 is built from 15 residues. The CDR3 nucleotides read TGTGCCAGCAGCTTGGCGGCGGGTCCTGGAAACACCATATATTTT. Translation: CASSLAAGPGNTIYF. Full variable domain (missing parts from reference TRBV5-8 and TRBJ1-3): EAGVTQSPTHLIKTRGQQATLRCSPISGHTSVYWYQQALGLGLQFLLWYDEGEERNRGNFPPRFSGRQFPNYSSELNVNALELEDSALYLCASSLAAGPGNTIYFGEGSWLTVV.

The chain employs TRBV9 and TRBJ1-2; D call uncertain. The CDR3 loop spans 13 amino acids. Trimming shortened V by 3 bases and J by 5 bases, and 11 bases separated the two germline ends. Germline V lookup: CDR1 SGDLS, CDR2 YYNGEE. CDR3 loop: CASSESGWYGYTF. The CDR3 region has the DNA TGTGCCAGCAGCGAGAGCGGGTGGTATGGCTACACCTTC.

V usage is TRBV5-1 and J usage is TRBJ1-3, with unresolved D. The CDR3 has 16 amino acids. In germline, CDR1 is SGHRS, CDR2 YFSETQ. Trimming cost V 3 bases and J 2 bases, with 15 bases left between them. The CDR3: CASSSAAEAAGNTIYF. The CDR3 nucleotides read TGCGCCAGCAGCTCAGCGGCGGAGGCTGCTGGAAACACCATATATTTT.

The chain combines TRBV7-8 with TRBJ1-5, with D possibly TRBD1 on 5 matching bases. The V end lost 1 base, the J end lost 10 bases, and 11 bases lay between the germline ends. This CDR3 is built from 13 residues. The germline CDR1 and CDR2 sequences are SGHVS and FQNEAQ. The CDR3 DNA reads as TGTGCCAGCAGCTTAGGAGACAGCTCACCCCAGCATTTT. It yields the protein CASSLGDSSPQHF.

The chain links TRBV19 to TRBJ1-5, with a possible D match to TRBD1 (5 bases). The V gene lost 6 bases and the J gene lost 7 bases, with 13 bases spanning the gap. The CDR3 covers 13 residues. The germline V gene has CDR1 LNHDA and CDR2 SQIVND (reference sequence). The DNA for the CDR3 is TGTGCCAGTAGACGGGGGGTTGGGCAGCCCCAGCATTTT. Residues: CASRRGVGQPQHF.

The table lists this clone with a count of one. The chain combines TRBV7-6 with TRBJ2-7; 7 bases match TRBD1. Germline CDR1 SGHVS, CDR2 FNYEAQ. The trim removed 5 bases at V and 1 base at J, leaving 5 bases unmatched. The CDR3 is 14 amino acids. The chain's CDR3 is CASSPNRGSYEQYF. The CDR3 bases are TGTGCCAGCAGCCCCAACAGGGGATCCTACGAGCAGTACTTC. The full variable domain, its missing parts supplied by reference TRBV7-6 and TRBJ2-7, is GAGVSQSPRYKVTKRGQDVALRCDPISGHVSLYWYRQALGQGPEFLTYFNYEAQQDKSGLPNDRFSAERPEGSISTLTIQRTEQRDSAMYRCASSPNRGSYEQYFGPGTRLTVT.

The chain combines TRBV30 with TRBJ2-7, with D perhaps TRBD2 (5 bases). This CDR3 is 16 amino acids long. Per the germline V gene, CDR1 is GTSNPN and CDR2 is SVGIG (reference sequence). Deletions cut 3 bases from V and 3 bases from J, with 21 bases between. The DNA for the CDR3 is TGTGCCTGGAGGTCCCCCGGTGGAGGAAAGAGCTACGAGCAGTACTTC. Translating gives CAWRSPGGGKSYEQYF. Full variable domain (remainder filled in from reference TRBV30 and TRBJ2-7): SQTIHQWPATLVQPVGSPLSLECTVEGTSNPNLYWYRQAAGRGLQLLFYSVGIGQISSEVPQNLSASRPQDRQFILSSKKLLLSDSGFYLCAWRSPGGGKSYEQYFGPGTRLTVT.

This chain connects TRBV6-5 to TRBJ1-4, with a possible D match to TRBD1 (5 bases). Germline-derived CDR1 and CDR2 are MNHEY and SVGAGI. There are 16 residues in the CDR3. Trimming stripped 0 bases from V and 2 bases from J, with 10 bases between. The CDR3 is CASSYSGGATNEKLFF. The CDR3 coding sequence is TGTGCCAGCAGTTACTCAGGAGGGGCTACTAATGAAAAACTGTTTTTT.

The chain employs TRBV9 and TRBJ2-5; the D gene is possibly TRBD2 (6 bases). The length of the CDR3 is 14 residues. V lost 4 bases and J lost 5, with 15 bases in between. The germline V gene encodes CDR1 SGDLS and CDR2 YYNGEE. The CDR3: CASSPGTFWETQYF. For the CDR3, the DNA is TGTGCCAGCAGCCCTGGGACTTTTTGGGAGACCCAGTACTTC.

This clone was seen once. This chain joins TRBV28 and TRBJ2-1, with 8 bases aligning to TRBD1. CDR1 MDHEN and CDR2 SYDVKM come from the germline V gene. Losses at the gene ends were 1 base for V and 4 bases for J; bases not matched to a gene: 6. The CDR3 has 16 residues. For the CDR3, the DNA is TGTGCCAGCAGTTTATCTGGGACAGGCGATTACAATGAGCAGTTCTTC. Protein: CASSLSGTGDYNEQFF. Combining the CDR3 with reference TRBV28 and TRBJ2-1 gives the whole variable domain DVKVTQSSRYLVKRTGEKVFLECVQDMDHENMFWYRQDPGLGLRLIYFSYDVKMKEKGDIPEGYSVSREKKERFSLILESASTNQTSMYLCASSLSGTGDYNEQFFGPGTRLTVL.

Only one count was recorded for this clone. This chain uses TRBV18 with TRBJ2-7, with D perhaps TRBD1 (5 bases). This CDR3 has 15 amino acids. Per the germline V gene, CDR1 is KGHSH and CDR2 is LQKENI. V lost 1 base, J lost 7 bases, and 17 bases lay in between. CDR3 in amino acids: CASSPLRGANGEQYF. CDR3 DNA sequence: TGTGCCAGCTCACCACTAAGGGGCGCGAACGGGGAGCAGTACTTC.

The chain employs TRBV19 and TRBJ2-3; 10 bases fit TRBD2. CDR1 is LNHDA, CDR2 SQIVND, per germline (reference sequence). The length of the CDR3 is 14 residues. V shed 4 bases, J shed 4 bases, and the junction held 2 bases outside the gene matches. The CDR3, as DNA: TGTGCCAGTAGTAGGACTAGCGGTCCAGATACGCAGTATTTT. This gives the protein CASSRTSGPDTQYF.

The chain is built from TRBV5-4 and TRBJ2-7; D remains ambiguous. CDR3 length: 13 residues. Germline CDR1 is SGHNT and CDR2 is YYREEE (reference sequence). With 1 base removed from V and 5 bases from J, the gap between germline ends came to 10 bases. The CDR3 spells CASSLLSRDEQYF. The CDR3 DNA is TGTGCCAGCAGCTTGTTAAGTAGAGACGAGCAGTACTTC.

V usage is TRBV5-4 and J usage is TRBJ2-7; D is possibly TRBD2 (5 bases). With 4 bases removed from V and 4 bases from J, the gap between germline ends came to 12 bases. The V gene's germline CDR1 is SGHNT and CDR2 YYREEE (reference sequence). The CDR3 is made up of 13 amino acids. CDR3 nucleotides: TGTGCCAGCAGCCAAGGCCTAGCTTACGAGCAGTACTTC. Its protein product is CASSQGLAYEQYF.

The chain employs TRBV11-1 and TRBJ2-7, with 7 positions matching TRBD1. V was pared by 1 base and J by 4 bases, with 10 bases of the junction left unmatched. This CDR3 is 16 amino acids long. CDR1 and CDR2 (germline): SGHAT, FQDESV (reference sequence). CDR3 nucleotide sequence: TGTGCCAGCAGCTTAGTTGAGGGACAGCTATGTTACGAGCAGTACTTC. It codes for CASSLVEGQLCYEQYF. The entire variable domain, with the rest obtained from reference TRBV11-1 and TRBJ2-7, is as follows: EAEVAQSPRYKITEKSQAVAFWCDPISGHATLYWYRQILGQGPELLVQFQDESVVDDSQLPKDRFSAERLKGVDSTLKIQPAELGDSAMYLCASSLVEGQLCYEQYFGPGTRLTVT.

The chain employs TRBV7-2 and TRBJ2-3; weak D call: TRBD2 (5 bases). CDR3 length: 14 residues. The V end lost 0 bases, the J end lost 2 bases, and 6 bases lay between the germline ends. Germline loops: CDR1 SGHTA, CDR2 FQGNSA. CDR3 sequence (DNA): TGTGCCAGCAGCTTAGCAGCGGACACAGATACGCAGTATTTT. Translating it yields CASSLAADTDTQYF.

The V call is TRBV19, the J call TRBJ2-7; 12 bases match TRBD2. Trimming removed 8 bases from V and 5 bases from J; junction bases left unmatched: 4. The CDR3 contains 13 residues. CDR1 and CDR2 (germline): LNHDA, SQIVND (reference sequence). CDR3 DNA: TGTGCCAGTGGACTAGCGGGGCGCCACGAGCAGTACTTC. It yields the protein CASGLAGRHEQYF.

CDR3 in DNA: TGTGCCAGCAGCCCGGGGGGCCTGGGTGAAAAACTGTTTTTT. Encoded protein: CASSPGGLGEKLFF. The chain couples TRBV13 to TRBJ1-4; D is possibly TRBD1 (6 bases). From germline, CDR1 is PRHDT and CDR2 FYEKMQ (reference sequence). The CDR3 totals 14 residues. The germline V and J ends were trimmed by 5 bases and 7 bases, with 14 bases remaining between them.